This section outlines one T cell receptor beta chain sequence together with its context. Which antigen it targets is not known. Base-call qualities are not available, and no considerably larger clone is one nucleotide away. This sample was included in a study of response to subunit inactivated influenza vaccine listed by TCRdb under 2018. With respect to the entire study: Deep quantitative T cell receptor repertoire profiling was used in the study to track responses to a trivalent subunit inactivated influenza vaccine.

What the work shows at the level of the full study, not this receptor alone: It was suggested by the authors that each seasonal influenza vaccination may recruit only a limited number of new T cells.

The library was generated by RT-PCR. Sequenced using an Illumina HiSeq 2500. TCRdb redid the processing of the public reads, applying fastp at Q25 and MiXCR, and retained in-frame beta chains. Each record represents a unique CDR3 protein, reported with the most common genes and DNA among its rows. This sample gives approximately 730,000 distinct CDR3 sequences in total; approximately 15% of them show up just once. The ten biggest clones cover less than 9% of the sample. CDR3 length: 12 amino acids, cysteine to phenylalanine. The entry retains the CDR3 DNA only, 36 bases that are in frame from base 1. The germline V gene specifies SQVTM as CDR1 and ANQGSEA as CDR2. V loses 7 bases, J loses 3 bases, and the germline ends lie 12 bases apart.

Sequencing used PBMCs from blood, obtained less than 15 days before vaccination. The TCR sequence derives from a man aged 45-65 years who received an inactivated influenza vaccine. Donor details come from another sample of the same person, matched by shared clones. The V and J segments used are TRBV29-1 and TRBJ1-1, with an unclear D gene assignment. Here is the DNA: TGCAGCGCTATGGGTAGGCACACTGAAGCTTTCTTT. It translates to CSAMGRHTEAFF.